The 21 T cell receptor beta chains below come from one sample, sequenced in a study of cytomegalovirus exposure and HLA in healthy donors. PCR involved 60 Vbeta and 13 Jbeta primers. Clones were sequenced by immunoSEQ multiplex PCR, and TCRdb holds only the in-frame ones, with some missing. Altogether roughly 150,000 clones are present, approximately 80% being singletons, with the ten largest covering 13% to 15%. Sequencing was performed on PBMCs. The receptors were sampled from a middle-aged woman in good health and CMV-seronegative.

The chain is built from TRBV5-6 and TRBJ2-7; D possibly corresponds to TRBD2 (6 bases). From germline, CDR1 is SGHDT and CDR2 YYEEEE. The V end was cut by 7 bases, the J end by 3 bases, with 17 bases between. The CDR3 is 14 amino acids. CDR3 loop: CASSPQWEDYEQYF. CDR3 in DNA: TGTGCCAGCTCCCCCCAATGGGAGGACTACGAGCAGTACTTC.

The chain couples TRBV6-4 to TRBJ2-3; 11 positions agree with TRBD2. The trim removed 6 bases at V and 5 bases at J, leaving 1 base unmatched. The CDR3 is 13 amino acids. Per germline, CDR1 MRHNA and CDR2 SNTAGT. The DNA of the CDR3 is TGTGCCAGCAGCCTAGCGGGAGGAGATACGCAGTATTTT. Translated, it gives CASSLAGGDTQYF.

This rearrangement joins TRBV7-9 to TRBJ2-3, with TRBD2 matching over 8 bases. The CDR3 is 16 residues long. Per the germline V gene, CDR1 is SEHNR and CDR2 is FQNEAQ (reference sequence). With 5 bases clipped from V and 7 bases from J, the junction kept 14 bases outside the gene matches. In DNA, the CDR3 is TGTGCCAGCAGCCCCCCCTTAGCGGAGCGGGGGAATACGCAGTATTTT. It encodes CASSPPLAERGNTQYF.

This chain joins TRBV4-1 and TRBJ1-5; D remains ambiguous. Germline V CDR1 and CDR2: MGHRA, YSYEKL. The CDR3 is made up of 13 amino acids. Trimming removed 0 bases at V and 4 bases at J, with 4 bases between. The CDR3 nucleotides read TGCGCCAGCAGCCAAGATCAGAATCAGCCCCAGCATTTT. Its protein product is CASSQDQNQPQHF.

The V and J genes are TRBV28 and TRBJ1-6, with a weak D call TRBD1 (5 bases). The germline gives CDR1 MDHEN, CDR2 SYDVKM. CDR3 size: 12 residues. Trimming took off 6 bases at V and 16 bases at J, with 16 bases between the two ends. DNA for the CDR3: TGTGCCAGCAGATCGGACATTTCCCTACTCCACTTT. This codes for CASRSDISLLHF.

The rearrangement uses TRBV11-3 and TRBJ1-2; D is unresolved. V was pared by 1 base and J by 3 bases, with 6 bases between. This CDR3 is built from 13 residues. Germline V CDR1 and CDR2: SGHNT, YENEEA. As DNA, the CDR3 is TGTGCCAGCAGCTTAGGAGAGGACTATGGCTACACCTTC. Amino acid sequence: CASSLGEDYGYTF. The complete variable domain, with remaining parts taken from reference TRBV11-3 and TRBJ1-2, reads EAGVVQSPRYKIIEKKQPVAFWCNPISGHNTLYWYLQNLGQGPELLIRYENEEAVDDSQLPKDRFSAERLKGVDSTLKIQPAELGDSAVYLCASSLGEDYGYTFGSGTRLTVV.

The chain employs TRBV19 and TRBJ2-7, with 11 bases aligning to TRBD2. In germline, CDR1 is LNHDA, CDR2 SQIVND (reference sequence). Unmatched junction bases numbered 7, after V lost 3 bases and J lost 6 bases. This CDR3 is built from 15 residues. The CDR3 coding sequence is TGTGCCAGTAGTATTTATCTAGCGGGAGGATTCGAGCAGTACTTC. Protein sequence: CASSIYLAGGFEQYF.

The genes are TRBV4-3 and TRBJ2-2; unclear D gene. With 0 bases removed from V and 1 base from J, the gap between germline ends came to 6 bases. Germline CDR1 LGHNA, CDR2 YSLEER. This CDR3 is 15 amino acids long. As DNA, the CDR3 is TGCGCCAGCAGCCAAGACCACAGGAACACCGGGGAGCTGTTTTTT. Translation gives CASSQDHRNTGELFF.

The rearrangement uses TRBV7-2 and TRBJ1-4; a possible D gene is TRBD1 (5 bases). Trimming removed 5 bases at V and 8 bases at J, with 21 bases between. The CDR3 length is 16 residues. The germline V gene has CDR1 SGHTA and CDR2 FQGNSA. The CDR3 sequence is CASSPRGGTKREKLFF. CDR3 nucleotide sequence: TGTGCCAGCAGCCCTCGCGGGGGGACCAAGAGGGAAAAACTGTTTTTT.

The gene calls are TRBV4-2 and TRBJ2-5, with 10 bases fitting TRBD1. The germline V gene encodes CDR1 LGHNA and CDR2 YNFKEQ. Trimming at V came to 8 bases and at J to 5 bases, leaving 11 bases not matched to a gene. The CDR3 runs to 15 residues. The CDR3, as DNA: TGTGCCAGCTCTCAGACAGGGGGCGTGGGGGAGACCCAGTACTTC. It specifies CASSQTGGVGETQYF.

The chain links TRBV4-3 to TRBJ2-7; tentatively, D is TRBD2 (5 bases). Germline V gene data show CDR1 as LGHNA and CDR2 as YSLEER. Trimming removed 4 bases from V and 3 bases from J, with 10 bases in between. The CDR3 loop spans 13 amino acids. The CDR3 DNA is TGCGCCAGCAGCCTAGGACTTGACTACGAGCAGTACTTC. Protein: CASSLGLDYEQYF.

This clone appeared a few times. This sequence joins TRBV4-2 and TRBJ1-5; a weak D match, TRBD1 (5 bases). Trimming pared 1 base from V and 4 bases from J, leaving 14 bases between. The V gene's germline CDR1 is LGHNA and CDR2 YNFKEQ. The CDR3 is made up of 16 amino acids. CDR3 bases: TGTGCCAGCAGCCAAGGCAGGGTAGGGGAAAATCAGCCCCAGCATTTT. It codes for CASSQGRVGENQPQHF.

This chain uses TRBV11-3 with TRBJ1-4, with TRBD1 identical over 7 bases. The CDR3 runs 15 residues. Germline V lookup: CDR1 SGHNT, CDR2 YENEEA. After removal of 5 bases from V and 5 bases from J, the junction contained 8 bases not matched to a gene. The CDR3 spells CASSPGTEVNEKLFF. The CDR3 DNA reads TGTGCCAGCAGCCCGGGGACAGAAGTGAATGAAAAACTGTTTTTT. The variable domain in full, with the rest retrieved from reference TRBV11-3 and TRBJ1-4, is EAGVVQSPRYKIIEKKQPVAFWCNPISGHNTLYWYLQNLGQGPELLIRYENEEAVDDSQLPKDRFSAERLKGVDSTLKIQPAELGDSAVYLCASSPGTEVNEKLFFGSGTQLSVL.

The chain joins TRBV9 to TRBJ1-4; perhaps TRBD1 as D (5 bases). From germline, CDR1 is SGDLS and CDR2 YYNGEE. Trimming cost V 0 bases and J 7 bases, with 13 bases left between them. The CDR3 spans 15 residues. CDR3 region: CASSVGGRVGEKLFF. The DNA of the CDR3 is TGTGCCAGCAGCGTAGGTGGCAGGGTGGGTGAAAAACTGTTTTTT.

The chain combines TRBV11-1 with TRBJ1-1; D gene uncertain. This CDR3 comprises 16 residues. Trimming pared 5 bases from V and 0 bases from J, leaving 16 bases between. The germline V gene has CDR1 SGHAT and CDR2 FQDESV (reference sequence). The chain's CDR3 is CASSHGLWHLNTEAFF. The DNA of the CDR3 is TGTGCCAGCAGCCATGGACTATGGCATCTGAACACTGAAGCTTTCTTT.

The chain is built from TRBV7-2 and TRBJ1-2, with D possibly matching TRBD1 (5 bases). V was cut by 5 bases and J by 5 bases, with 12 bases left in between. Per the germline V gene, CDR1 is SGHTA and CDR2 is FQGNSA. The CDR3 runs to 13 residues. CDR3 loop: CASSPSTVYGYTF. In DNA form, the CDR3 reads TGTGCCAGCAGCCCATCGACAGTGTATGGCTACACCTTC. Based on the CDR3 plus reference TRBV7-2 and TRBJ1-2, the full variable domain is GAGVSQSPSNKVTEKGKDVELRCDPISGHTALYWYRQSLGQGLEFLIYFQGNSAPDKSGLPSDRFSAERTGGSVSTLTIQRTQQEDSAVYLCASSPSTVYGYTFGSGTRLTVV.

There are a few counts of this clone. The V call is TRBV28, the J call TRBJ1-5; D unresolved. The CDR3 extends over 11 amino acids. Germline V gene lookup returns CDR1 MDHEN and CDR2 SYDVKM. V gave up 5 bases and J gave up 3 bases, with 2 bases separating them. The CDR3 bases are TGTGCCAGCAGTCACAATCAGCCCCAGCATTTT. Amino acid sequence: CASSHNQPQHF.

V is TRBV19 and J is TRBJ1-2; 8 nucleotides agree with TRBD1. The germline V gene has CDR1 LNHDA and CDR2 SQIVND (reference sequence). This CDR3 has 14 residues. The V and J ends lost 6 bases and 2 bases, in that order; junction bases with no gene match: 5. In DNA form, the CDR3 reads TGTGCCAGTAGGAGATCAGGGGGCAACTATGGCTACACCTTC. Translated: CASRRSGGNYGYTF.

The rearrangement uses TRBV6-1 and TRBJ2-3; a weak D match, TRBD2 (5 bases). The CDR3 runs 15 residues. Germline lookup yields CDR1 MNHNS and CDR2 SASEGT. V was shortened by 0 bases and J by 5 bases, with 12 bases between the two germline ends. The CDR3 nucleotides are TGTGCCAGCAGTGAAGCGGGGAGTAGGTTAGATACGCAGTATTTT. Amino acids: CASSEAGSRLDTQYF.

To note about this clone: This sample includes further DNA sequences coding for the same CDR3. The CDR3 nucleotides read TGTGCCACCAGCAGAGATCGGGGCTACGAGCAGTACTTC. As protein: CATSRDRGYEQYF. The chain joins TRBV15 to TRBJ2-7; weak D call: TRBD2 (5 bases). Germline assignment: CDR1 LNHNV and CDR2 YYDKDF (reference sequence). This CDR3 has 13 residues. The ends were cut back, 0 bases at V and 3 bases at J, with 6 bases in the middle.

CDR3: CASSLGVDGLRPQHF. The DNA for the CDR3 is TGTGCCAGCAGCTTGGGTGTCGACGGGTTACGGCCCCAGCATTTT. The chain is built from TRBV5-6 and TRBJ1-5; no definite D call. Germline CDR1 reads SGHDT; CDR2 reads YYEEEE. V was clipped by 0 bases and J by 9 bases, with 16 bases between them. The CDR3 has 15 residues.